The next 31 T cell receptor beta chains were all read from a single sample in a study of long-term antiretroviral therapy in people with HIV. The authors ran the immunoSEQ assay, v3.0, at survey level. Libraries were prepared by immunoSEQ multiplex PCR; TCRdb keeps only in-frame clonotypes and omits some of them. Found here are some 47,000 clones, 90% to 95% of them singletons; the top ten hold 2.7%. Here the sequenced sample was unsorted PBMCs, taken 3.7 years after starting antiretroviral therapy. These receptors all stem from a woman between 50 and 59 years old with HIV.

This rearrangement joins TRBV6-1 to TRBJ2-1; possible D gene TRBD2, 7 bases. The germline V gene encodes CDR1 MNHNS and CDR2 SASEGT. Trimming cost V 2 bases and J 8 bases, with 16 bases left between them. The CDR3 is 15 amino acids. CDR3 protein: CASSEWGAGEDEQFF. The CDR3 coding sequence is TGTGCCAGCAGTGAATGGGGGGCGGGGGAAGATGAGCAGTTCTTC.

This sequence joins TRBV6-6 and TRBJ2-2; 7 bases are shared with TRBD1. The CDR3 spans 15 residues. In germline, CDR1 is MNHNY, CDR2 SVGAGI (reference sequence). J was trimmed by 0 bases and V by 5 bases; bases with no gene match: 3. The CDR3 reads CASSRGQPNTGELFF. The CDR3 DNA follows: TGTGCCAGCAGTAGGGGACAGCCGAACACCGGGGAGCTGTTTTTT.

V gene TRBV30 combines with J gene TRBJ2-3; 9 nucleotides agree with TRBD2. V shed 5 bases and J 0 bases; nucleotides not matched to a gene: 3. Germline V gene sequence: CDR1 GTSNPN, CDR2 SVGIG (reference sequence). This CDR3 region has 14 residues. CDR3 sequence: CAWAGGPSTDTQYF. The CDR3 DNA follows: TGTGCCTGGGCGGGGGGGCCTAGCACAGATACGCAGTATTTT.

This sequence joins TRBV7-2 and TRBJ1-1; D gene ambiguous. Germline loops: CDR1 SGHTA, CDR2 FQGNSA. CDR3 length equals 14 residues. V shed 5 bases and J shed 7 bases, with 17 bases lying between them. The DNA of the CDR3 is TGTGCCAGCAGCCCCCGCGGACCCTCCAGTGAAGCTTTCTTT. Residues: CASSPRGPSSEAFF.

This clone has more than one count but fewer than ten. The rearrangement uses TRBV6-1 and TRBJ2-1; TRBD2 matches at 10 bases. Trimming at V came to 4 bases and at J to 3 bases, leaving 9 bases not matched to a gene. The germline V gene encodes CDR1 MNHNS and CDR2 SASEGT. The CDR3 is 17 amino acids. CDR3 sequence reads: CASSAYTLAGVYNEQFF. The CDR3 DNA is TGTGCCAGCAGTGCCTACACCCTAGCGGGGGTCTACAATGAGCAGTTCTTC.

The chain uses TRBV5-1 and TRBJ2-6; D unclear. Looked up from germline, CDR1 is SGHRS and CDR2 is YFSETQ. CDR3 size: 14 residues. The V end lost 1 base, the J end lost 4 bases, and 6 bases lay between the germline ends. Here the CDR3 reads CASSLFTGANVLTF. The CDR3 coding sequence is TGCGCCAGCAGCTTGTTCACCGGGGCCAACGTCCTGACTTTC.

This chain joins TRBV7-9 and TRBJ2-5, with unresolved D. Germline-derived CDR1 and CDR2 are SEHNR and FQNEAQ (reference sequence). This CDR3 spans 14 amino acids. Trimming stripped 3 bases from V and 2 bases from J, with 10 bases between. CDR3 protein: CASSFLVRQETQYF. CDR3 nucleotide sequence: TGTGCCAGCAGCTTCCTAGTGCGGCAAGAGACCCAGTACTTC.

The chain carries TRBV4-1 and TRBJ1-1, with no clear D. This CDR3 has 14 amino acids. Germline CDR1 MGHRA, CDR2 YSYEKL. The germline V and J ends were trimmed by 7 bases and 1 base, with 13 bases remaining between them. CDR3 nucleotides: TGCGCCAGCACCCTGACCCGGGGGAACACTGAAGCTTTCTTT. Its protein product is CASTLTRGNTEAFF.

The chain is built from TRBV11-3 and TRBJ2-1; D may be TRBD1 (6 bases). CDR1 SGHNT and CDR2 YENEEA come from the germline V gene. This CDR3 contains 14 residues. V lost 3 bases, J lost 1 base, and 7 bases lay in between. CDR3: CASSFGQSYNEQFF. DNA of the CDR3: TGTGCCAGCAGCTTCGGACAGTCCTACAATGAGCAGTTCTTC.

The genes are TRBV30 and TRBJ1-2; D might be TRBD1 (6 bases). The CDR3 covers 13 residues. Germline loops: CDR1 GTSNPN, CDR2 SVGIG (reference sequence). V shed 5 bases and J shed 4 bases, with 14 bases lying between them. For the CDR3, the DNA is TGTGCCTGGGGCAAAGGGGGATTCTATGGCTACACCTTC. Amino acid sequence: CAWGKGGFYGYTF.

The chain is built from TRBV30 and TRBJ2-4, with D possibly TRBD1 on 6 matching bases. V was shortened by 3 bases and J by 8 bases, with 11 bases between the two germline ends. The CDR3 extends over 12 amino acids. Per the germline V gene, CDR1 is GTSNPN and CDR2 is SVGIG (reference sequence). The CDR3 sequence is CAWRGNRDIQYF. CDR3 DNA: TGTGCCTGGAGAGGAAACAGGGACATTCAGTACTTC.

CDR3 amino acids: CASSYSGTGSDEQYF. DNA for the CDR3: TGTGCCAGCAGCTATTCCGGGACAGGGAGCGACGAGCAGTACTTC. The chain employs TRBV11-2 and TRBJ2-7, with TRBD1 identical over 9 bases. Germline CDR1 is SGHAT and CDR2 is FQNNGV. The CDR3 is 15 residues long. With V trimmed by 4 bases and J by 5 bases, 9 bases remained unmatched.

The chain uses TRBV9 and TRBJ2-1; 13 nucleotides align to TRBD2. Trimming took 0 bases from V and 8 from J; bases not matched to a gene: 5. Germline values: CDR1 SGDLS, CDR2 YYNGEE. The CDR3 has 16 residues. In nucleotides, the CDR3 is TGTGCCAGCAGCGTAGCCGGGACTAGCGGGGTCGATGAGCAGTTCTTC. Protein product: CASSVAGTSGVDEQFF. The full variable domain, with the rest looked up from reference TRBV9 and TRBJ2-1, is DSGVTQTPKHLITATGQRVTLRCSPRSGDLSVYWYQQSLDQGLQFLIQYYNGEERAKGNILERFSAQQFPDLHSELNLSSLELGDSALYFCASSVAGTSGVDEQFFGPGTRLTVL.

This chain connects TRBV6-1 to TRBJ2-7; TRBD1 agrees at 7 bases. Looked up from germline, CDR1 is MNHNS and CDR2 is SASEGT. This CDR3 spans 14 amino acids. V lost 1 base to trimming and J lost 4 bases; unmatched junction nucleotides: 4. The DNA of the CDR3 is TGTGCCAGCAGTGAAGAGGGGACAGATTACGAGCAGTACTTC. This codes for CASSEEGTDYEQYF.

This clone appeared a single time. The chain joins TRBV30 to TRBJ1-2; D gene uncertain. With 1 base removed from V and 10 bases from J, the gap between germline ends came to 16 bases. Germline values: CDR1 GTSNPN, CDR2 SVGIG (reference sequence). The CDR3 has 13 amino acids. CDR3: CAWSATGSSSYTF. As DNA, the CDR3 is TGTGCCTGGAGTGCGACGGGTTCGTCCTCCTACACCTTC. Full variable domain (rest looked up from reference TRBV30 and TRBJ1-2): SQTIHQWPATLVQPVGSPLSLECTVEGTSNPNLYWYRQAAGRGLQLLFYSVGIGQISSEVPQNLSASRPQDRQFILSSKKLLLSDSGFYLCAWSATGSSSYTFGSGTRLTVV.

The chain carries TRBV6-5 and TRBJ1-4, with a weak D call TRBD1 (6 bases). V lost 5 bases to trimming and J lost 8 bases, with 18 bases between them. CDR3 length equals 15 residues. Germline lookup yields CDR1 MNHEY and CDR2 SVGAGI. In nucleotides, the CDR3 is TGTGCCAGCAGTCAACAGGGCTGGGGGACCGAAAAACTGTTTTTT. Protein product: CASSQQGWGTEKLFF.

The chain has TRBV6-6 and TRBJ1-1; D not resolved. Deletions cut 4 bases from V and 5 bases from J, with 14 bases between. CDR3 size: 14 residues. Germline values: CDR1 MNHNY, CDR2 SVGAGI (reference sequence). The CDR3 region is CASSSPARETEAFF. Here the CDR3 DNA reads TGTGCCAGCAGTTCGCCGGCCCGGGAGACTGAAGCTTTCTTT.

As DNA, the CDR3 is TGTGCCAGCAGCACCACGGGACAGGGGACTTCACCCCTCCACTTT. Its translation is CASSTTGQGTSPLHF. V is TRBV5-4 and J is TRBJ1-6; 10 bases align to TRBD1. The length of the CDR3 is 15 residues. Germline V gene sequence: CDR1 SGHNT, CDR2 YYREEE (reference sequence). Unmatched junction bases numbered 7, after V lost 4 bases and J lost 9 bases.

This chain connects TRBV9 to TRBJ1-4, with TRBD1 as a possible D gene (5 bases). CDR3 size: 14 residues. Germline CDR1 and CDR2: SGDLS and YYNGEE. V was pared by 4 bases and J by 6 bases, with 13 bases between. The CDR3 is CASSPGPPYEKLFF. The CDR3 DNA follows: TGTGCCAGCAGCCCAGGGCCCCCCTATGAAAAACTGTTTTTT.

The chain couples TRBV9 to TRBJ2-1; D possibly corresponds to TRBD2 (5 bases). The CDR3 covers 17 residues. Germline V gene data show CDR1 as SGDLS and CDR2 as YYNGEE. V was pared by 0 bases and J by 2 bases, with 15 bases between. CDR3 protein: CASSVGLAGLAYNEQFF. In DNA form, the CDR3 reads TGTGCCAGCAGCGTAGGCCTGGCGGGCCTTGCCTACAATGAGCAGTTCTTC.

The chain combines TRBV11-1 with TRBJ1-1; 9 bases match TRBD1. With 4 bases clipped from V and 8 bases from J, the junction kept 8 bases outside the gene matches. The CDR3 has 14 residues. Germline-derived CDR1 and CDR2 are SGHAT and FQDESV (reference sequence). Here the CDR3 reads CASSSGQGRSEAFF. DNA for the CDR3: TGTGCCAGCAGCTCAGGACAGGGGCGGTCGGAAGCTTTCTTT.

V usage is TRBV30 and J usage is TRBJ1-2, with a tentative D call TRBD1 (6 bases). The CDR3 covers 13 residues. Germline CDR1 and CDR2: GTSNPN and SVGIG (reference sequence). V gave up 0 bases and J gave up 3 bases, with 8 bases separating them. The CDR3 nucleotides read TGTGCCTGGAGTGTACACAGGGACTATGGCTACACCTTC. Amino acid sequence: CAWSVHRDYGYTF.

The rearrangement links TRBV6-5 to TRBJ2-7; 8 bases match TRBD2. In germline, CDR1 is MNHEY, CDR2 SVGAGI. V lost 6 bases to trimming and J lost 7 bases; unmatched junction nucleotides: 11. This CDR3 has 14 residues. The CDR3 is CASRLGGASLEQYF. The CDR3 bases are TGTGCCAGCAGACTCGGGGGGGCGTCATTAGAGCAGTACTTC.

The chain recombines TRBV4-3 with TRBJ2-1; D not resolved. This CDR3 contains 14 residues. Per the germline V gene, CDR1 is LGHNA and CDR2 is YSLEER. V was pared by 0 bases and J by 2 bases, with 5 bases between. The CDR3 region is CASSQDKTYNEQFF. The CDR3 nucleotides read TGCGCCAGCAGCCAAGATAAGACCTACAATGAGCAGTTCTTC.

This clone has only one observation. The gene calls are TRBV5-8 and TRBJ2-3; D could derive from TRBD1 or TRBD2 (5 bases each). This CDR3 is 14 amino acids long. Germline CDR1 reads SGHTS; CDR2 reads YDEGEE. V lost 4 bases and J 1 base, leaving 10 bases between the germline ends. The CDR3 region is CASSVGRRTDTQYF. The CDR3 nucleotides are TGTGCCAGCAGCGTGGGACGGCGCACAGATACGCAGTATTTT.

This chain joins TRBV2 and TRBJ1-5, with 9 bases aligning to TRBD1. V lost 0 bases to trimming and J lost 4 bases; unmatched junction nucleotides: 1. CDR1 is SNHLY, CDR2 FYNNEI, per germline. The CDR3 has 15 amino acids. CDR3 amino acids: CASSEAGTGNQPQHF. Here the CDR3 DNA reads TGTGCCAGCAGTGAAGCAGGGACAGGGAATCAGCCCCAGCATTTT.

CDR3 protein: CASSLGQEGYGYTF. The CDR3 nucleotides are TGTGCCAGCAGCTTGGGGCAGGAGGGCTATGGCTACACCTTC. The gene calls are TRBV5-4 and TRBJ1-2; D call uncertain. Germline V gives CDR1 SGHNT, CDR2 YYREEE (reference sequence). CDR3 length equals 14 residues. V was shortened by 0 bases and J by 4 bases, with 10 bases between the two germline ends.

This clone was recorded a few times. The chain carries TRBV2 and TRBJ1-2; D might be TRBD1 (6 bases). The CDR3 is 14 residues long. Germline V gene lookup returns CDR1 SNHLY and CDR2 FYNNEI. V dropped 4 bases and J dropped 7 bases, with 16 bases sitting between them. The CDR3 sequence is CASSGYSGAGGYTF. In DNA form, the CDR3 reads TGTGCCAGCAGTGGTTATTCGGGGGCCGGTGGCTACACCTTC.

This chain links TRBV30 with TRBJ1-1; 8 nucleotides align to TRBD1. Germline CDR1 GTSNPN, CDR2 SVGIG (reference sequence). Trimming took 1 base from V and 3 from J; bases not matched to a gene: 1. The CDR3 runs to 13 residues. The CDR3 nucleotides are TGTGCCTGGAGTGACAGGGGGTACACTGAAGCTTTCTTT. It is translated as CAWSDRGYTEAFF. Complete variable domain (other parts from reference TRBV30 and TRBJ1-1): SQTIHQWPATLVQPVGSPLSLECTVEGTSNPNLYWYRQAAGRGLQLLFYSVGIGQISSEVPQNLSASRPQDRQFILSSKKLLLSDSGFYLCAWSDRGYTEAFFGQGTRLTVV.

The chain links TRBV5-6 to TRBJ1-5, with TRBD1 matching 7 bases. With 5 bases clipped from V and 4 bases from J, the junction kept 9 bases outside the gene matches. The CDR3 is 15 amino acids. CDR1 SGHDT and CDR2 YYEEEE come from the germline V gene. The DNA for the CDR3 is TGTGCCAGCAGTCAGACCGGGACAGAAAATCAGCCCCAGCATTTT. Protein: CASSQTGTENQPQHF.

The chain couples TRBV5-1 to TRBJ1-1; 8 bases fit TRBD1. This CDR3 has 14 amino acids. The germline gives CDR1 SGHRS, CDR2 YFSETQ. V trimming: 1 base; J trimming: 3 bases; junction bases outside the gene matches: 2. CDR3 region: CASSLTGGDTEAFF. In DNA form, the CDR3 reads TGCGCCAGCAGCTTGACAGGGGGGGACACTGAAGCTTTCTTT.